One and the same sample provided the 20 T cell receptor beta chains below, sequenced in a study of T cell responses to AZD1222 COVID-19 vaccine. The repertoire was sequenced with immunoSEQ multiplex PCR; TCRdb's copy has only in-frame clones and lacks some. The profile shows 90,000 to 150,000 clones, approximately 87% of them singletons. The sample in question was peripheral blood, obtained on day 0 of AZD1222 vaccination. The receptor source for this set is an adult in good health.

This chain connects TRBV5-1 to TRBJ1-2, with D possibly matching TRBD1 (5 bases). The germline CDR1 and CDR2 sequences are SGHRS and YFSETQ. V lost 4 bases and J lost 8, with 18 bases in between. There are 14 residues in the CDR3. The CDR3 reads CASSPEAGRGGYTF. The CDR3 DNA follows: TGCGCCAGCAGCCCGGAGGCGGGGCGCGGAGGCTACACCTTC.

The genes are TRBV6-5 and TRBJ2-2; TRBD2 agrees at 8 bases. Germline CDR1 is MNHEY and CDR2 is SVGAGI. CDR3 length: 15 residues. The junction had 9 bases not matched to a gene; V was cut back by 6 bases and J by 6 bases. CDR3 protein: CASSLLAGGAGELFF. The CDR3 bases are TGTGCCAGCAGCCTCCTGGCGGGGGGTGCCGGGGAGCTGTTTTTT.

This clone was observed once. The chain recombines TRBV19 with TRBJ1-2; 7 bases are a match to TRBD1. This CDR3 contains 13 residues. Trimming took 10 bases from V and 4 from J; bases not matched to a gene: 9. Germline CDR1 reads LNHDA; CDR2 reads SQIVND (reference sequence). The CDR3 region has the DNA TGTGCCACCCAAAAGGACAGGAGCTATGGCTACACCTTC. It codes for CATQKDRSYGYTF.

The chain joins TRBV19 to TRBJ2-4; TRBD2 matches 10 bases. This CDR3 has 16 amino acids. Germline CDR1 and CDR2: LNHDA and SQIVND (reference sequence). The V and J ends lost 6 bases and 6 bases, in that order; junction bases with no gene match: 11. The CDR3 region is CASRPRSGGAGNIQYF. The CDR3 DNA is TGTGCCAGTAGGCCTAGAAGCGGGGGGGCGGGAAACATTCAGTACTTC.

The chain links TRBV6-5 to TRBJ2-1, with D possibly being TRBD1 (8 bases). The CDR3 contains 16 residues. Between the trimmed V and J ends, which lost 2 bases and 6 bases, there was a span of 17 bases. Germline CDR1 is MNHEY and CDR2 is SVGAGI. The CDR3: CASSYVSSGQGNEQFF. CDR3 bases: TGTGCCAGCAGTTACGTTTCTAGCGGACAGGGCAATGAGCAGTTCTTC.

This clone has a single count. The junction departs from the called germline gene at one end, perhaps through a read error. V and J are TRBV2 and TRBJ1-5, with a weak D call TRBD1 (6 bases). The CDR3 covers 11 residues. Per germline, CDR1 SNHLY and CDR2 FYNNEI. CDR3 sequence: CASREGGPQHF. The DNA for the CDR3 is TGTGCCAGCAGGGAAGGGGGGCCCCAGCATTTT.

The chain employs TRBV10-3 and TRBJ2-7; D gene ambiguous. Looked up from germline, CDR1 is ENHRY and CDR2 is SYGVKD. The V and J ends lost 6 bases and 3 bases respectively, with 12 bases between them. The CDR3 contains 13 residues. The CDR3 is CAIRATEIYEQYF. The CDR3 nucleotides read TGTGCCATCAGAGCCACAGAGATCTACGAGCAGTACTTC.

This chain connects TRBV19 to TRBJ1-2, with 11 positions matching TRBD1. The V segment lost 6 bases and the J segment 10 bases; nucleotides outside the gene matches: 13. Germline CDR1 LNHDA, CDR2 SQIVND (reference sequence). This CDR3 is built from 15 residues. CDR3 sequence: CASRPRTGGNTFYTF. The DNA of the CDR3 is TGTGCCAGTAGACCACGGACAGGGGGCAACACCTTCTACACCTTC.

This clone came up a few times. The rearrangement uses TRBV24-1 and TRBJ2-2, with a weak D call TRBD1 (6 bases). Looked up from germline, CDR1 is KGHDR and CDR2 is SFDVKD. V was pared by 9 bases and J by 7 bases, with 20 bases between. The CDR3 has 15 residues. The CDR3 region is CATSDRSVKGGELFF. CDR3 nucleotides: TGTGCCACCTCGGACAGAAGTGTTAAGGGCGGGGAGCTGTTTTTT.

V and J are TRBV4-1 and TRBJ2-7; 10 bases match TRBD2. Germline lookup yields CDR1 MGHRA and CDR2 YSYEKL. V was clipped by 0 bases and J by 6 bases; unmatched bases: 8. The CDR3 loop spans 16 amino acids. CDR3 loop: CASSQERAGGQFEQYF. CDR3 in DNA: TGCGCCAGCAGCCAAGAGCGAGCGGGGGGGCAGTTCGAGCAGTACTTC.

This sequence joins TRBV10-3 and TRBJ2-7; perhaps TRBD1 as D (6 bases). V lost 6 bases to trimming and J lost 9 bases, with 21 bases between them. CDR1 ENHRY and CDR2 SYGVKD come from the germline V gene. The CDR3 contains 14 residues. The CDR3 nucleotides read TGTGCCATCAGCGACGGGACAAGAGTACGTGGGCAGTACTTC. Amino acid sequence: CAISDGTRVRGQYF.

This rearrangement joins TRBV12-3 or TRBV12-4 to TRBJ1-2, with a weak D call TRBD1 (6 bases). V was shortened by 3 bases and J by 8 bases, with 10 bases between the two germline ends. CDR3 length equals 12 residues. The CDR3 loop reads CASSFTGYGYTF. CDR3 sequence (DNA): TGTGCCAGCAGTTTTACAGGGTACGGCTACACCTTC.

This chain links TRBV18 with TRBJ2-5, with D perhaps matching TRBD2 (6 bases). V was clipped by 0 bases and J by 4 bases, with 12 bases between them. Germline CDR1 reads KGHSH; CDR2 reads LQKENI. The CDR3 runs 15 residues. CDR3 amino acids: CASSPPVGGSETQYF. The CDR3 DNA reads TGTGCCAGCTCACCACCGGTCGGGGGATCAGAGACCCAGTACTTC.

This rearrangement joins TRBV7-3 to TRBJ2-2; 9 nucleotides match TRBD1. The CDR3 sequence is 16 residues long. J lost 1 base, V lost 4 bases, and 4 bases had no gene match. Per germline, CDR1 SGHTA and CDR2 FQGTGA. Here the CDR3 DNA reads TGTGCCAGCAGCTCAGGGGGACAGGGGAACACCGGGGAGCTGTTTTTT. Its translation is CASSSGGQGNTGELFF.

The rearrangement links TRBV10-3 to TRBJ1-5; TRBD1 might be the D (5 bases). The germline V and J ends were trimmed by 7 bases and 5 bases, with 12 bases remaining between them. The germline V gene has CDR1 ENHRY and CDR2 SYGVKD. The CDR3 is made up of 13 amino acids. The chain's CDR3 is CAITPGRDQPQHF. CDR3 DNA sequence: TGTGCCATCACGCCAGGGAGGGATCAGCCCCAGCATTTT.

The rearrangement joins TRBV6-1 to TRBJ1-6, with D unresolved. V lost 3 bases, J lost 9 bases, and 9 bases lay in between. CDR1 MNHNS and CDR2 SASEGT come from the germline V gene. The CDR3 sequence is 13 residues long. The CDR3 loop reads CASSEGVGSPLHF. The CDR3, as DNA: TGTGCCAGCAGTGAGGGAGTAGGTTCACCCCTCCACTTT.

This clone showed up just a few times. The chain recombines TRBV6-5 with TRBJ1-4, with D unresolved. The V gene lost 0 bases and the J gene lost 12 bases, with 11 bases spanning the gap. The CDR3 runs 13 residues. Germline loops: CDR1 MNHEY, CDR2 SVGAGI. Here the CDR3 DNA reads TGTGCCAGCAGTTACTCGACGGTTCGGGAACTGTTTTTT. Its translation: CASSYSTVRELFF.

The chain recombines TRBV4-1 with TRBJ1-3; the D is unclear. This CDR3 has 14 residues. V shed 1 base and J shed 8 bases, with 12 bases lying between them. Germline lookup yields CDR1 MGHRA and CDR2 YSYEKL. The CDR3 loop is CASSQGPAVDTIYF. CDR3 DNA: TGCGCCAGCAGCCAAGGCCCGGCTGTGGACACCATATATTTT.

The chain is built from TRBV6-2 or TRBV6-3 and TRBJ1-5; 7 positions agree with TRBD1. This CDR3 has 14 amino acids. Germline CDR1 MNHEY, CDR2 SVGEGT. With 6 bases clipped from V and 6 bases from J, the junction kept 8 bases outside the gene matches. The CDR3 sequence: CASRPTGDGQPQHF. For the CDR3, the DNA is TGTGCCAGCAGACCTACAGGGGACGGTCAGCCCCAGCATTTT.

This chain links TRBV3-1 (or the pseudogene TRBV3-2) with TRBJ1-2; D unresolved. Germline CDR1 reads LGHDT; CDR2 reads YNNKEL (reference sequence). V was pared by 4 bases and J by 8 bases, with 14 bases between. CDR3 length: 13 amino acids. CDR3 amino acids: CASSPPSSQGYTF. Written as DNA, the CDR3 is TGTGCCAGCAGCCCACCCTCCAGTCAGGGCTACACCTTC.